Shown below are 27 T cell receptor beta chains from a single sample sequenced in a study of shared clonotypes between healthy human individuals. Profiled with immunoSEQ multiplex PCR; TCRdb holds only in-frame clones, not every one. The repertoire includes roughly 2.2 million clones, 80% to 95% of them detected once, and 0.3% to 0.45% sits in the top ten. Sequenced input: naive CD4+ T cells from PBMCs. The sample's subset: CD45RA+ positively selected. These receptors were collected from a young man in good health. Some clones in this sample may be carry-over from other donors' samples.

About this clone itself: The same CDR3 arises from other DNA sequences in this sample as well. The chain links TRBV19 to TRBJ2-3, with 11 nucleotides matching TRBD1. CDR3 length: 15 amino acids. J gave up 4 bases and V 1 base, and 1 base lay outside the gene matches. CDR1 LNHDA and CDR2 SQIVND come from the germline V gene (reference sequence). CDR3 bases: TGTGCCAGTAGTATAGCGGGACAGGGGGCAGATACGCAGTATTTT. Translating gives CASSIAGQGADTQYF.

The chain links TRBV6-1 to TRBJ2-3; D is tentatively TRBD1 or TRBD2 (6 bases each). This CDR3 region has 13 residues. V lost 1 base to trimming and J lost 9 bases, with 11 bases between them. Germline CDR1 MNHNS, CDR2 SASEGT. The CDR3 sequence is CASSEEGGKTQYF. The CDR3 nucleotides are TGTGCCAGCAGTGAAGAGGGGGGTAAGACGCAGTATTTT.

V usage is TRBV7-2 and J usage is TRBJ1-2, with TRBD1 matching 7 bases. The germline gives CDR1 SGHTA, CDR2 FQGNSA. This CDR3 contains 16 residues. V lost 1 base and J lost 8; bases outside the gene matches: 13. CDR3: CASSLEPVRGRKGYTF. The CDR3 bases are TGTGCCAGCAGCTTAGAACCCGTGAGGGGGCGTAAGGGCTACACCTTC. Full variable domain (outside the CDR3, taken from reference TRBV7-2 and TRBJ1-2): GAGVSQSPSNKVTEKGKDVELRCDPISGHTALYWYRQSLGQGLEFLIYFQGNSAPDKSGLPSDRFSAERTGGSVSTLTIQRTQQEDSAVYLCASSLEPVRGRKGYTFGSGTRLTVV.

This chain joins TRBV9 and TRBJ2-7; D may be TRBD2 (6 bases). Germline V lookup: CDR1 SGDLS, CDR2 YYNGEE. The CDR3 has 12 amino acids. V was cut by 4 bases and J by 2 bases, with 7 bases left in between. The CDR3 DNA is TGTGCCAGCAGCCGCGGGACCTACGAGCAGTACTTC. Residues: CASSRGTYEQYF.

In the case of this clone: At one end, the junction sequence differs from germline, possibly due to a read error. The chain carries TRBV5-4 and TRBJ2-7; D gene ambiguous. CDR3 length: 12 residues. Germline V gene sequence: CDR1 SGHNT, CDR2 YYREEE (reference sequence). CDR3 sequence (DNA): TGTGCCAGCAGCTTGGGATCCGGAGTAGGTGACTTC. This encodes CASSLGSGVGDF.

About this clone itself: Other nucleotide sequences in the sample specify the same CDR3. The chain carries TRBV9 and TRBJ1-2; D is unresolved. This CDR3 comprises 14 residues. V was trimmed by 0 bases and J by 0 bases, leaving 6 bases between them. CDR1 SGDLS and CDR2 YYNGEE come from the germline V gene. The CDR3 coding sequence is TGTGCCAGCAGCGTAGGTCCAGCTAACTATGGCTACACCTTC. It specifies CASSVGPANYGYTF.

The V call is TRBV11-2, the J call TRBJ2-7, with D perhaps TRBD2 (5 bases). The CDR3 runs to 14 residues. Trimming took 4 bases from V and 0 from J, leaving 10 bases between them. From germline, CDR1 is SGHAT and CDR2 FQNNGV. The CDR3 loop reads CASSSRTASYEQYF. CDR3 in DNA: TGTGCCAGCAGCTCTAGGACTGCCTCCTACGAGCAGTACTTC.

Worth noting for this clone: Other DNA sequences from this sample encode an identical CDR3 as well. The CDR3 reads CASSPDRGTDTQYF. DNA for the CDR3: TGTGCCAGCAGTCCGGACAGAGGCACAGATACGCAGTATTTT. The rearrangement uses TRBV28 and TRBJ2-3; tentatively, D is TRBD1 (6 bases). The CDR3 is 14 amino acids. Germline V gene sequence: CDR1 MDHEN, CDR2 SYDVKM. Trimming took 5 bases from V and 1 from J, leaving 10 bases between them.

This rearrangement joins TRBV29-1 to TRBJ2-1; 9 nucleotides align to TRBD2. Germline loops: CDR1 SQVTM, CDR2 ANQGSEA. The CDR3 is made up of 16 amino acids. Trimming at V came to 4 bases and at J to 1 base, leaving 8 bases not matched to a gene. This CDR3 reads CSVVRGRAESYNEQFF. CDR3 DNA sequence: TGCAGCGTTGTACGCGGGAGGGCCGAGTCCTACAATGAGCAGTTCTTC.

The V call is TRBV19, the J call TRBJ2-2; 7 bases agree with TRBD2. Germline loops: CDR1 LNHDA, CDR2 SQIVND (reference sequence). This CDR3 is 14 amino acids long. The junction had 5 bases not matched to a gene; V was cut back by 5 bases and J by 5 bases. CDR3 coding DNA: TGTGCCAGTAGTCCCCGGACTAGAACCGGGGAGCTGTTTTTT. Its translation: CASSPRTRTGELFF.

The V and J genes are TRBV28 and TRBJ1-2, with 7 bases identical to TRBD1. Germline lookup yields CDR1 MDHEN and CDR2 SYDVKM. The CDR3 runs 16 residues. The junction had 14 bases not matched to a gene; V was cut back by 2 bases and J by 8 bases. CDR3 amino acids: CASSLRRDSKGYGYTF. The CDR3 DNA follows: TGTGCCAGCAGTTTAAGACGGGACAGTAAAGGGTACGGCTACACCTTC.

The chain links TRBV27 to TRBJ1-5; 9 bases align to TRBD1. This CDR3 has 16 residues. V shed 5 bases and J 1 base; nucleotides not matched to a gene: 6. CDR1 is MNHEY, CDR2 SMNVEV, per germline (reference sequence). CDR3 loop: CASSNRGPRSNQPQHF. CDR3 nucleotide sequence: TGTGCCAGCAGTAACAGGGGGCCGAGGAGCAATCAGCCCCAGCATTTT.

CDR3 loop: CASSRAGGTDTQYF. The CDR3 region has the DNA TGTGCCAGCAGCCGAGCGGGAGGTACGGATACGCAGTATTTT. This chain links TRBV5-5 with TRBJ2-3; the match to TRBD2 covers 9 bases. Germline V CDR1 and CDR2: SGHKS, YYEKEE (reference sequence). The CDR3 has 14 residues. The V gene end was trimmed by 4 bases and the J gene end by 6 bases; junction bases not matched to a gene: 6.

The chain recombines TRBV5-1 with TRBJ2-5, with D uncertain. Per the germline V gene, CDR1 is SGHRS and CDR2 is YFSETQ. The CDR3 covers 15 residues. Trimming pared 1 base from V and 0 bases from J, leaving 10 bases between. The DNA of the CDR3 is TGCGCCAGCAGCTTGTATTCTGGGGACCAAGAGACCCAGTACTTC. It translates to CASSLYSGDQETQYF.

This clone was seen once. The rearrangement uses TRBV7-2 and TRBJ2-7, with 8 positions matching TRBD2. From germline, CDR1 is SGHTA and CDR2 FQGNSA. V lost 1 base to trimming and J lost 6 bases; unmatched junction nucleotides: 5. The CDR3 totals 14 residues. The CDR3, as DNA: TGTGCCAGCAGCTTAGGCGATAGCGGGATCGAGCAGTACTTC. It codes for CASSLGDSGIEQYF.

Concerning this clone: The sample carries other DNA sequences with the same CDR3. This chain links TRBV5-1 with TRBJ1-1; D ambiguous. Germline CDR1 SGHRS, CDR2 YFSETQ. V dropped 0 bases and J dropped 2 bases, with 8 bases sitting between them. CDR3 length equals 14 residues. The CDR3 reads CASSLEGRNTEAFF. CDR3 sequence (DNA): TGCGCCAGCAGCTTGGAAGGGCGCAACACTGAAGCTTTCTTT.

The chain combines TRBV27 with TRBJ2-7; D is perhaps TRBD2 (6 bases). Germline-derived CDR1 and CDR2 are MNHEY and SMNVEV (reference sequence). The CDR3 extends over 14 amino acids. V lost 6 bases and J 1 base, leaving 13 bases between the germline ends. For the CDR3, the DNA is TGTGCCAGCAGCAACGGGAGAAGGTCCTACGAGCAGTACTTC. Its translation is CASSNGRRSYEQYF.

The chain uses TRBV5-6 and TRBJ2-5; a weak D match, TRBD2 (5 bases). This CDR3 spans 15 amino acids. CDR1 is SGHDT and CDR2 is YYEEEE in the germline V gene. Between the trimmed V and J ends, which lost 1 base and 5 bases, there was a span of 15 bases. The DNA of the CDR3 is TGTGCCAGCAGCTTGATCGGAGAGCGGCGGGAGACCCAGTACTTC. It yields the protein CASSLIGERRETQYF. The entire variable domain, with the rest obtained from reference TRBV5-6 and TRBJ2-5, is as follows: DAGVTQSPTHLIKTRGQQVTLRCSPKSGHDTVSWYQQALGQGPQFIFQYYEEEERQRGNFPDRFSGHQFPNYSSELNVNALLLGDSALYLCASSLIGERRETQYFGPGTRLLVL.

The J gene is TRBJ2-7, the V gene TRBV5-4, with 8 nucleotides matching TRBD2. CDR3 length: 14 residues. Germline assignment: CDR1 SGHNT and CDR2 YYREEE (reference sequence). J gave up 5 bases and V 0 bases, and 4 bases lay outside the gene matches. The CDR3: CASSLGGRTNEQYF. DNA of the CDR3: TGTGCCAGCAGCTTGGGCGGGAGGACCAACGAGCAGTACTTC.

The rearrangement joins TRBV5-1 to TRBJ1-1; 10 bases match TRBD1. The length of the CDR3 is 14 residues. Germline V CDR1 and CDR2: SGHRS, YFSETQ. J gave up 5 bases and V 4 bases, and 5 bases lay outside the gene matches. The CDR3 loop reads CASSRQGASTEAFF. The CDR3 nucleotides read TGCGCCAGCAGCCGACAGGGGGCATCTACTGAAGCTTTCTTT.

The chain employs TRBV2 and TRBJ2-1, with TRBD1 identical over 7 bases. The germline V gene has CDR1 SNHLY and CDR2 FYNNEI. The V segment lost 2 bases and the J segment 7 bases; nucleotides outside the gene matches: 8. The CDR3 spans 15 residues. CDR3 nucleotides: TGTGCCAGCAGTGAAACAGGGGCAACCGTTAATGAGCAGTTCTTC. Encoded protein: CASSETGATVNEQFF.

The J gene is TRBJ2-7, the V gene TRBV28; 9 bases align to TRBD2. In germline, CDR1 is MDHEN, CDR2 SYDVKM. This CDR3 spans 16 amino acids. Trimming at V came to 6 bases and at J to 2 bases, leaving 11 bases not matched to a gene. In DNA, the CDR3 is TGTGCCAGCAGCTCTAGCGGGAACGGCCCAGCCTACGAGCAGTACTTC. Translated, it gives CASSSSGNGPAYEQYF.

This rearrangement joins TRBV7-9 to TRBJ2-7, with unresolved D. The CDR3 runs 15 residues. Trimming cost V 5 bases and J 0 bases, with 14 bases left between them. Germline values: CDR1 SEHNR, CDR2 FQNEAQ (reference sequence). CDR3 sequence (DNA): TGTGCCAGCAGCCCAGTAGCTACCAGCTCCTACGAGCAGTACTTC. Amino acid sequence: CASSPVATSSYEQYF.

Here the CDR3 reads CASSGQGTYEQYF. In DNA, the CDR3 is TGTGCCAGCAGCGGACAGGGTACCTACGAGCAGTACTTC. The rearrangement joins TRBV27 to TRBJ2-7; TRBD1 aligns across 8 bases. CDR3 length: 13 amino acids. J gave up 2 bases and V 6 bases, and 3 bases lay outside the gene matches. The germline V gene has CDR1 MNHEY and CDR2 SMNVEV (reference sequence).

The chain links TRBV28 to TRBJ2-6; 11 bases line up with TRBD1. Per the germline V gene, CDR1 is MDHEN and CDR2 is SYDVKM. CDR3 length: 18 residues. V was pared by 6 bases and J by 3 bases, with 10 bases of the junction left unmatched. Here the CDR3 DNA reads TGTGCCAGCAGCCGCCCCGGGACAGGGGGTTATGGGGCCAACGTCCTGACTTTC. Its protein is CASSRPGTGGYGANVLTF.

The CDR3 here is CASSLGQGSGYTF. The CDR3 bases are TGTGCCAGCAGCCTGGGACAGGGAAGTGGCTACACCTTC. The rearrangement links TRBV5-6 to TRBJ1-2; 9 bases are shared with TRBD1. Per germline, CDR1 SGHDT and CDR2 YYEEEE. Trimming cost V 4 bases and J 7 bases; bases outside gene matches: 5. CDR3 length: 13 residues.

This clone has a single count. CDR3 sequence reads: CASRKGGRETQYF. CDR3 nucleotides: TGTGCCAGCAGAAAGGGGGGGAGGGAGACCCAGTACTTC. V and J are TRBV28 and TRBJ2-5; TRBD2 might be the D (7 bases). Germline CDR1 and CDR2: MDHEN and SYDVKM. The V and J ends lost 6 bases and 5 bases respectively, with 13 bases between them. The CDR3 has 13 residues.